This T cell receptor beta chain was recorded in a study of blood T cell repertoires in COVID-19. On the study more broadly: Nucleic acid was either cDNA or gDNA, and it came from T cells, B-cell-depleted T cells, or PBMCs.

Trimming removed 2 bases from V and 6 bases from J, with 11 bases in between. CDR3 length: 14 amino acids. The germline CDR1 and CDR2 sequences are LNHDA and SQIVND (reference sequence). Measured with immunoSEQ multiplex PCR; TCRdb has only the in-frame clones, and not every one. The table includes roughly 140,000 clones, roughly 82% detected once. The clonotype originates from a man between 65 and 80 years old with acute or convalescent COVID-19. The chain combines TRBV19 with TRBJ2-1; no reliable D call. The specimen sequenced was peripheral blood. The DNA for the CDR3 is TGTGCCAGTAGTATACCGGGTCGGCTCAATGAGCAGTTCTTC. The encoded protein is CASSIPGRLNEQFF.